This TCR beta chain was profiled in a study of graft-versus-host responses after intestinal transplantation. CDR1 is MNHEY and CDR2 is SVGAGI in the germline V gene. The CDR3 spans 13 residues. V was clipped by 7 bases and J by 6 bases; unmatched bases: 5. Processing was applied to graft tissue in order to liberate intraepithelial and lamina propria lymphocytes. Produced via immunoSEQ multiplex PCR; TCRdb's table is partial and in-frame only. The sample has some 40,000 clones; roughly 87% are singletons. The source is a human patient who received an intestinal transplant, so some T cells may come from the graft donor. Sample: ileum tissue, taken 200 to 210 days after intestinal transplant. This chain uses TRBV6-5 with TRBJ1-5; 8 nucleotides agree with TRBD1. For the CDR3, the DNA is TGTGCCAGCAAGCAGGGGGCAAGTCAGCCCCAGCATTTT. Encoded protein: CASKQGASQPQHF.